Each of the 29 T cell receptor beta chains below was sequenced from the same sample in a study of cytomegalovirus exposure and HLA in healthy donors. 60 Vbeta and 13 Jbeta primers were used in PCR. Repertoires were generated with immunoSEQ multiplex PCR, while TCRdb's copy carries only in-frame clones and drops some. Here the sample spans roughly 120,000 clones, around 77% being singletons. The sample was PBMCs. Every receptor here comes from a young woman in good health and CMV-seropositive.

This clone was found a few times. The chain carries TRBV9 and TRBJ2-3, with 10 bases that match TRBD2. The CDR3 extends over 17 amino acids. Germline CDR1 reads SGDLS; CDR2 reads YYNGEE. V trimming: 0 bases; J trimming: 1 base; junction bases outside the gene matches: 5. The chain's CDR3 is CASSVGTSGDRTDTQYF. The CDR3, as DNA: TGTGCCAGCAGCGTAGGAACTAGCGGGGATCGCACAGATACGCAGTATTTT.

The chain links TRBV10-3 to TRBJ2-1, with 10 bases fitting TRBD2. The CDR3 consists of 14 residues. The germline V gene has CDR1 ENHRY and CDR2 SYGVKD. Trimming removed 3 bases from V and 8 bases from J; junction bases left unmatched: 4. The chain's CDR3 is CAISDLAGEDEQFF. DNA of the CDR3: TGTGCCATCAGTGACCTAGCGGGAGAGGATGAGCAGTTCTTC.

This clone appeared a few times. The genes are TRBV19 and TRBJ2-3, with D tentatively TRBD1 (6 bases). The CDR3 loop spans 14 amino acids. Looked up from germline, CDR1 is LNHDA and CDR2 is SQIVND (reference sequence). Between the trimmed V and J ends, which lost 7 bases and 4 bases, there was a span of 15 bases. The CDR3 here is CASTLTGKADTQYF. CDR3 DNA sequence: TGTGCCAGTACCCTAACAGGGAAGGCAGATACGCAGTATTTT.

The chain joins TRBV15 to TRBJ1-2; D is perhaps TRBD1 (6 bases). CDR1 is LNHNV and CDR2 is YYDKDF in the germline V gene (reference sequence). The CDR3 has 18 residues. V was shortened by 5 bases and J by 3 bases, with 25 bases between the two germline ends. The CDR3 DNA reads as TGTGCCACCAGCGACTATCTTAGTCGGACAGCCTCTTACTATGGCTACACCTTC. Translated: CATSDYLSRTASYYGYTF.

The chain links TRBV5-1 to TRBJ1-5, with TRBD1 matching over 7 bases. With V trimmed by 4 bases and J by 7 bases, 11 bases remained unmatched. Germline V gives CDR1 SGHRS, CDR2 YFSETQ. This CDR3 has 15 residues. CDR3 nucleotide sequence: TGCGCCAGCAGCGAGGGTGAGACAGGGTCCCAGCCCCAGCATTTT. Its protein product is CASSEGETGSQPQHF.

The CDR3 DNA reads TGTGCCAGCAGCTTAGGGCGGGGGAGCAATGAGCAGTTCTTC. Its translation is CASSLGRGSNEQFF. The rearrangement joins TRBV11-3 to TRBJ2-1; TRBD2 matches at 7 bases. There are 14 residues in the CDR3. Germline values: CDR1 SGHNT, CDR2 YENEEA. Losses at the gene ends were 1 base for V and 6 bases for J; bases not matched to a gene: 3.

The chain carries TRBV10-3 and TRBJ2-7, with D possibly matching TRBD2 (6 bases). The V gene's germline CDR1 is ENHRY and CDR2 SYGVKD. The CDR3 contains 13 residues. Trimming took 2 bases from V and 3 from J, leaving 8 bases between them. The CDR3 bases are TGTGCCATCAGTGAGACCGGGAGCTACGAGCAGTACTTC. Translating gives CAISETGSYEQYF.

This clone was seen only once. The V and J genes are TRBV19 and TRBJ2-6; D ambiguous. This CDR3 is built from 16 residues. Trimming took off 6 bases at V and 4 bases at J, with 16 bases between the two ends. Germline V lookup: CDR1 LNHDA, CDR2 SQIVND (reference sequence). The CDR3 DNA is TGTGCCAGTAGCTCCTTGGGCAGTTCAGGGGCCAACGTCCTGACTTTC. Translated: CASSSLGSSGANVLTF.

The chain employs TRBV6-1 and TRBJ1-1; D possibly corresponds to TRBD1 (5 bases). Trimming removed 1 base from V and 0 bases from J, with 9 bases in between. The CDR3 contains 15 residues. Germline loops: CDR1 MNHNS, CDR2 SASEGT. The CDR3 is CASSEVWTLNTEAFF. The CDR3 region has the DNA TGTGCCAGCAGTGAAGTTTGGACATTGAACACTGAAGCTTTCTTT.

The V call is TRBV5-1, the J call TRBJ1-4; tentative D call: TRBD1 (6 bases). Germline CDR1 reads SGHRS; CDR2 reads YFSETQ. V dropped 1 base and J dropped 6 bases, with 10 bases sitting between them. The CDR3 consists of 14 residues. The CDR3 coding sequence is TGCGCCAGCAGCTTGCAGGGGATAGATGAAAAACTGTTTTTT. Its protein is CASSLQGIDEKLFF.

The chain joins TRBV21-1 to TRBJ2-7; the D call TRBD2 from the table was never checked on the DNA. TRBV21-1 is an annotated pseudogene. The length of the CDR3 is 17 residues. The CDR3 protein is CASILIVAGLLTYEQYF. Written as DNA, the CDR3 is TGTGCCAGCATCCTTATCGTAGCGGGCTTATTAACCTACGAGCAGTACTTC.

V is TRBV2 and J is TRBJ1-5, with 10 bases identical to TRBD1. Germline V lookup: CDR1 SNHLY, CDR2 FYNNEI. This CDR3 contains 15 residues. Trimming cost V 6 bases and J 6 bases; bases outside gene matches: 8. The CDR3 sequence: CASRADRGLVQPQHF. The CDR3 DNA reads TGTGCCAGCAGAGCAGACAGGGGGCTGGTTCAGCCCCAGCATTTT.

This chain joins TRBV7-9 and TRBJ2-2, with 8 nucleotides matching TRBD1. Trimming at V came to 8 bases and at J to 3 bases, leaving 5 bases not matched to a gene. The CDR3 extends over 14 amino acids. The germline CDR1 and CDR2 sequences are SEHNR and FQNEAQ (reference sequence). The CDR3 protein is CASGGQGYTGELFF. The CDR3 bases are TGTGCCAGCGGAGGACAGGGCTACACCGGGGAGCTGTTTTTT.

The chain employs TRBV5-1 and TRBJ2-1; 13 bases are shared with TRBD2. This CDR3 is 15 amino acids long. Trimming took 4 bases from V and 10 from J; bases not matched to a gene: 8. Per the germline V gene, CDR1 is SGHRS and CDR2 is YFSETQ. Here the CDR3 DNA reads TGCGCCAGCAGCCACACTAGCGGGAGGGATACGGAGCAGTTCTTC. Translating gives CASSHTSGRDTEQFF.

The V and J genes are TRBV9 and TRBJ1-2; unclear D gene. V was clipped by 6 bases and J by 0 bases, with 12 bases between them. Germline lookup yields CDR1 SGDLS and CDR2 YYNGEE. The CDR3 covers 14 residues. CDR3 amino acids: CASTSGGANYGYTF. In DNA form, the CDR3 reads TGTGCCAGCACCTCCGGAGGTGCTAACTATGGCTACACCTTC.

The J gene is TRBJ1-1, the V gene TRBV10-2; 7 bases are shared with TRBD1. V was pared by 7 bases and J by 1 base, with 6 bases of the junction left unmatched. This CDR3 comprises 14 residues. CDR1 is WSHSY, CDR2 SAAADI, per germline. The CDR3 nucleotides are TGCGCCAGCAAGTCAGACAGGGAGAACACTGAAGCTTTCTTT. It yields the protein CASKSDRENTEAFF.

The chain uses TRBV6-5 and TRBJ1-2; D ambiguous. Germline CDR1 reads MNHEY; CDR2 reads SVGAGI. The CDR3 is 13 residues long. Trimming took 2 bases from V and 2 from J, leaving 6 bases between them. In DNA form, the CDR3 reads TGTGCCAGCAGTTACGCCGAGAACTATGGCTACACCTTC. Its translation: CASSYAENYGYTF.

The V call is TRBV5-6, the J call TRBJ1-1; tentatively, D is TRBD1 (6 bases). CDR3 size: 14 residues. In germline, CDR1 is SGHDT, CDR2 YYEEEE. V was clipped by 0 bases and J by 3 bases, with 9 bases between them. The CDR3: CASSLVQGHTEAFF. CDR3 DNA: TGTGCCAGCAGCTTGGTCCAGGGGCACACTGAAGCTTTCTTT.

The rearrangement joins TRBV4-1 to TRBJ1-6, with 7 bases identical to TRBD1. Germline lookup yields CDR1 MGHRA and CDR2 YSYEKL. Trimming took 2 bases from V and 6 from J; bases not matched to a gene: 7. CDR3 length: 16 amino acids. CDR3 coding DNA: TGCGCCAGCAGCCAACGGAGGGACAGTCCTAATTCACCCCTCCACTTT. It is translated as CASSQRRDSPNSPLHF.

The genes are TRBV18 and TRBJ1-4, with TRBD1 matching over 8 bases. With 3 bases clipped from V and 0 bases from J, the junction kept 15 bases outside the gene matches. This CDR3 is 20 amino acids long. In germline, CDR1 is KGHSH, CDR2 LQKENI. This chain's CDR3 is CASSPGRDRILIATNEKLFF. CDR3 DNA sequence: TGTGCCAGCTCACCTGGGCGGGACAGGATACTTATTGCAACTAATGAAAAACTGTTTTTT.

V gene TRBV19 combines with J gene TRBJ1-1; possible D gene TRBD1, 5 bases. V shed 5 bases and J shed 5 bases, with 9 bases lying between them. The CDR3 is made up of 12 amino acids. The germline V gene has CDR1 LNHDA and CDR2 SQIVND (reference sequence). In DNA, the CDR3 is TGTGCCAGTAGTTCCAGGGTTACTGAAGCTTTCTTT. Amino acids: CASSSRVTEAFF.

CDR3 in DNA: TGTGCCAGCAGCTTCCGGGACAACTCCTACGAGCAGTACTTC. Translated: CASSFRDNSYEQYF. J is TRBJ2-7 and V is TRBV5-8, with D perhaps TRBD1 (6 bases). In germline, CDR1 is SGHTS, CDR2 YDEGEE. V gave up 2 bases and J gave up 0 bases, with 9 bases separating them. The CDR3 totals 14 residues.

The genes are TRBV30 and TRBJ2-7, with 8 bases fitting TRBD2. Germline V gives CDR1 GTSNPN, CDR2 SVGIG (reference sequence). The CDR3 extends over 15 amino acids. V dropped 6 bases and J dropped 9; count of bases not matched to a gene: 19. The CDR3 protein is CACRPGSGTVKGQYF. CDR3 sequence (DNA): TGTGCCTGCCGCCCCGGTAGCGGGACCGTGAAGGGGCAGTACTTC.

V gene TRBV2 combines with J gene TRBJ2-5, with 9 bases lining up with TRBD1. Trimming removed 8 bases from V and 9 bases from J; junction bases left unmatched: 10. Germline-derived CDR1 and CDR2 are SNHLY and FYNNEI. The CDR3 loop spans 13 amino acids. The CDR3 is CASVRDRELAQYF. CDR3 coding DNA: TGTGCCAGCGTCCGGGACAGGGAATTAGCCCAGTACTTC. The full variable domain, completed using reference TRBV2 and TRBJ2-5, is EPEVTQTPSHQVTQMGQEVILRCVPISNHLYFYWYRQILGQKVEFLVSFYNNEISEKSEIFDDQFSVERPDGSNFTLKIRSTKLEDSAMYFCASVRDRELAQYFGPGTRLLVL.

The rearrangement joins TRBV18 to TRBJ2-5, with 9 bases matching TRBD1. V shed 1 base, J shed 1 base, and the junction held 7 bases outside the gene matches. Germline CDR1 and CDR2: KGHSH and LQKENI. There are 17 residues in the CDR3. CDR3 residues: CASSPRGTGRPQETQYF. CDR3 DNA: TGTGCCAGCTCACCACGCGGGACAGGGCGTCCCCAAGAGACCCAGTACTTC.

The CDR3: CASTKTGGTDTQYF. The CDR3 DNA sequence: TGCGCCAGCACTAAGACAGGGGGCACAGATACGCAGTATTTT. The rearrangement links TRBV5-1 to TRBJ2-3, with TRBD1 matching 8 bases. The CDR3 runs to 14 residues. V lost 6 bases and J lost 1; bases outside the gene matches: 4. Germline V gene lookup returns CDR1 SGHRS and CDR2 YFSETQ.

The chain combines TRBV11-3 with TRBJ1-6, with a possible D match to TRBD1 (5 bases). Germline assignment: CDR1 SGHNT and CDR2 YENEEA. This CDR3 spans 15 amino acids. V gave up 1 base and J gave up 10 bases, with 14 bases separating them. Here the CDR3 reads CASSLVAGLNSPLHF. The CDR3, as DNA: TGTGCCAGCAGCTTAGTCGCGGGACTCAACTCACCCCTCCACTTT. The complete variable domain, with remaining parts taken from reference TRBV11-3 and TRBJ1-6, reads EAGVVQSPRYKIIEKKQPVAFWCNPISGHNTLYWYLQNLGQGPELLIRYENEEAVDDSQLPKDRFSAERLKGVDSTLKIQPAELGDSAVYLCASSLVAGLNSPLHFGNGTRLTVT.

Regarding this clone: Other DNA sequences in this sample translate to the same CDR3. The chain couples TRBV6-5 to TRBJ2-5; D is perhaps TRBD1 (6 bases). Germline V gene data show CDR1 as MNHEY and CDR2 as SVGAGI. This CDR3 has 13 amino acids. With 5 bases removed from V and 2 bases from J, the gap between germline ends came to 9 bases. CDR3: CASSRTVQETQYF. CDR3 sequence (DNA): TGTGCCAGCAGTCGGACAGTTCAAGAGACCCAGTACTTC.

The chain is built from TRBV2 and TRBJ1-1; no clear D. The CDR3 consists of 15 residues. Germline CDR1 SNHLY, CDR2 FYNNEI. The V and J ends lost 6 bases and 4 bases respectively, with 18 bases between them. CDR3 nucleotide sequence: TGTGCCAGCAGCCGCTCCTCGGGGAGAGGCACTGAAGCTTTCTTT. Its protein product is CASSRSSGRGTEAFF.